This T cell receptor (beta chain) was identified in a study of CD8+CD57+ T cells in acquired aplastic anemia. Whole-study context: Yields of DNA that came from sorted CD4+ and CD8+ cells averaged roughly 3.2 ug.

Trimming took 2 bases from V and 4 from J, leaving 14 bases between them. CDR3 length: 14 residues. Germline-derived CDR1 and CDR2 are DFQATT and SNEGSKA (reference sequence). All patients picked for sequencing had shown, by flow cytometry, an expansion of CD8+CD57+ cells. The enrolled patients all had severe acquired aplastic anemia. Study-level results: Patient and control CD8+ Simpson's diversity was not significantly different.

A remark on this clonotype: The antigen is unknown.

CDR3 and TCR beta VDJ profiling relied on a genomic DNA template. TCRdb re-called the reads through MiXCR, storing one row per CDR3 protein. The sample consists of about 40,000 distinct CDR3 sequences, approximately 63% of them appearing once. This chain links TRBV20-1 with TRBJ1-2; no definite D call. The sequence came from a human donor with aplastic anemia. Sequencing input: sorted CD4+, CD8+, or CD8+CD57+ T cells (not recorded which) from PBMCs. This CDR3 reads CSARMFQRLYGYTF. The CDR3 DNA sequence: TGCAGTGCTAGAATGTTTCAGAGACTCTATGGCTACACCTTC.